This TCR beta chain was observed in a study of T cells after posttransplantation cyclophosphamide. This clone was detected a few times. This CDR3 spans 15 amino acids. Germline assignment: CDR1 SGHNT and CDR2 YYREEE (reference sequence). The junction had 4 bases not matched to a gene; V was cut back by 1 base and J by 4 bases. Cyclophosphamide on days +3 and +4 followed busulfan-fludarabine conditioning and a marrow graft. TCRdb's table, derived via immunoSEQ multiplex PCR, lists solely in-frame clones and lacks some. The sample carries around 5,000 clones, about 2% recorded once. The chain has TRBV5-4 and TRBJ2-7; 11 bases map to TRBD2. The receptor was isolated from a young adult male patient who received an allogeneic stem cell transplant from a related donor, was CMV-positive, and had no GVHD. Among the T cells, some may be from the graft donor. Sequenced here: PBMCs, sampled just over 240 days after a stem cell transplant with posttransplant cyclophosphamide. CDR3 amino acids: CASSLTSGGRYEQYF. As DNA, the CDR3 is TGTGCCAGCAGCTTGACTAGCGGGGGAAGGTACGAGCAGTACTTC.